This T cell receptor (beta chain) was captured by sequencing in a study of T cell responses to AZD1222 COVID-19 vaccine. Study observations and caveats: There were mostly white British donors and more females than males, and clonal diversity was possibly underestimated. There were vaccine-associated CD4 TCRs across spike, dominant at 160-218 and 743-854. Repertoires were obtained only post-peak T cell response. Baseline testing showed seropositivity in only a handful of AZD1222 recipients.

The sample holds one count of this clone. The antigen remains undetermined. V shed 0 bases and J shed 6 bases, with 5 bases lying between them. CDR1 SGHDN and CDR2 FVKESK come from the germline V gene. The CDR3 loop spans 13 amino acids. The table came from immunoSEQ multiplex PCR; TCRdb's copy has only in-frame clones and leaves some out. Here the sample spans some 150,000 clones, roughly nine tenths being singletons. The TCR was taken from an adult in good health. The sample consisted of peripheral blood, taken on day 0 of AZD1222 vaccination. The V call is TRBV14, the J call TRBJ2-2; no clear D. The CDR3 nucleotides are TGTGCCAGCAGCCAAGATTTAGCCGGGGAGCTGTTTTTT. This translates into CASSQDLAGELFF. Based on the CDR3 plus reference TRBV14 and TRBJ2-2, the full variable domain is EAGVTQFPSHSVIEKGQTVTLRCDPISGHDNLYWYRRVMGKEIKFLLHFVKESKQDESGMPNNRFLAERTGGTYSTLKVQPAELEDSGVYFCASSQDLAGELFFGEGSRLTVL.